The 25 T cell receptor beta chains below were found in one sample sequenced in a study of regulatory T cells in long-lasting Graves disease. Described time point: newly diagnosed GD, antithyroid drugs for less than 3 months. From PBMCs, RNA was extracted and then used to make the TCR library. Construction of the TCR beta libraries employed iRepertoire HTBI primers in conjunction with Arm-PCR of CDR3 regions. MiXCR was run by TCRdb on the multiplex PCR reads, yielding one entry per CDR3 protein. The sample holds about 220,000 distinct CDR3 sequences, less than 20% seen once. Another study also made use of these data, one on T cells in Graves' hyperthyroidism and ophthalmopathy.

The sample was peripheral blood mononuclear cells (PBMCs), taken at new diagnosis, from a patient treated with antithyroid drugs. The source is a woman aged 25 to 45 with Graves disease.

At least ten counts were recorded for this clonotype. CDR3 DNA sequence: TGTGCCAGCTCACCCGGAAGCGGGAGGAATGAGCAGTTCTTC. It translates to CASSPGSGRNEQFF. The rearrangement joins TRBV18 to TRBJ2-1, with 9 positions matching TRBD2. Germline V gene data show CDR1 as KGHSH and CDR2 as LQKENI. The CDR3 consists of 14 residues. Trimming took 3 bases from V and 7 from J; bases not matched to a gene: 4.

This clonotype was seen many times. This chain connects TRBV12-3 or TRBV12-4 to TRBJ2-3, with 9 bases lining up with TRBD2. The CDR3 totals 15 residues. V dropped 3 bases and J dropped 2; count of bases not matched to a gene: 3. The CDR3 sequence: CASSFSSGATDTQYF. The CDR3 bases are TGTGCCAGCAGTTTCTCTAGCGGGGCCACAGATACGCAGTATTTT.

This clonotype was counted ten times or more. The chain employs TRBV11-3 and TRBJ2-1; 7 positions match TRBD1. V lost 5 bases, J lost 7 bases, and 8 bases stayed unmatched. Germline V gene lookup returns CDR1 SGHNT and CDR2 YENEEA. This CDR3 has 14 amino acids. CDR3 nucleotide sequence: TGTGCCAGCAGCGCAACGGAACAGGGGAATGAGCAGTTCTTC. Residues: CASSATEQGNEQFF.

This clonotype appeared many times. The chain links TRBV20-1 to TRBJ1-2, with D possibly TRBD1 on 5 matching bases. The CDR3 is made up of 14 amino acids. Trimming removed 3 bases at V and 2 bases at J, with 13 bases between. Germline values: CDR1 DFQATT, CDR2 SNEGSKA (reference sequence). The CDR3 protein is CSASSGVGNYGYTF. CDR3 sequence (DNA): TGCAGTGCTAGCTCGGGGGTCGGGAACTATGGCTACACCTTC.

This clonotype was observed at least ten times. The chain is built from TRBV28 and TRBJ1-1, with D tentatively TRBD1 (6 bases). The CDR3 consists of 16 residues. The V gene's germline CDR1 is MDHEN and CDR2 SYDVKM. Trimming took off 5 bases at V and 0 bases at J, with 16 bases between the two ends. CDR3 in amino acids: CASSPRSGGMNTEAFF. The CDR3, as DNA: TGTGCCAGCAGTCCACGATCGGGGGGCATGAACACTGAAGCTTTCTTT.

The chain recombines TRBV12-3 or TRBV12-4 with TRBJ1-5; D ambiguous. V lost 3 bases to trimming and J lost 7 bases, with 10 bases between them. The CDR3 consists of 13 residues. Written as DNA, the CDR3 is TGTGCCAGCAGTTTGGAGGGTCGGCAGCCCCAGCATTTT. Its translation is CASSLEGRQPQHF.

This clonotype occurred a few times. The V call is TRBV11-2, the J call TRBJ1-1, with TRBD1 identical over 8 bases. The CDR3 has 13 amino acids. Germline V lookup: CDR1 SGHAT, CDR2 FQNNGV. V dropped 5 bases and J dropped 8; count of bases not matched to a gene: 7. The CDR3 bases are TGTGCCAGCAGCCCAGGACAGGGTTTCGAAGCTTTCTTT. This translates into CASSPGQGFEAFF.

This clonotype was counted ten times or more. The V gene is TRBV28, the J gene TRBJ1-5, with 7 bases fitting TRBD1. CDR3 length equals 15 residues. The V and J ends lost 6 bases and 2 bases, in that order; junction bases with no gene match: 7. Germline V gives CDR1 MDHEN, CDR2 SYDVKM. The CDR3 sequence: CASRNGQVGNQPQHF. DNA for the CDR3: TGTGCCAGCAGAAATGGACAGGTTGGCAATCAGCCCCAGCATTTT.

This clonotype was observed at least ten times. The gene calls are TRBV29-1 and TRBJ2-1; TRBD2 matches 16 bases. Trimming removed 7 bases from V and 7 bases from J; junction bases left unmatched: 7. The CDR3 covers 15 residues. CDR1 and CDR2 (germline): SQVTM, ANQGSEA. The CDR3 spells CSGTGLAGGLNEQFF. In nucleotides, the CDR3 is TGCAGCGGGACGGGACTAGCGGGAGGGTTAAATGAGCAGTTCTTC.

The genes are TRBV12-3 or TRBV12-4 and TRBJ2-2; 13 positions agree with TRBD2. Trimming at V came to 6 bases and at J to 4 bases, leaving 5 bases not matched to a gene. This CDR3 contains 16 residues. Here the CDR3 DNA reads TGTGCCAGCAGACCGACTAGCGGGGGGATCACCGGGGAGCTGTTTTTT. Amino acids: CASRPTSGGITGELFF.

This clonotype was counted many times. The rearrangement uses TRBV10-3 and TRBJ2-7; 11 positions match TRBD2. With V trimmed by 6 bases and J by 6 bases, 4 bases remained unmatched. The CDR3 is 13 amino acids. Germline CDR1 is ENHRY and CDR2 is SYGVKD. The CDR3 spells CAISGLAGGEQYF. The CDR3 nucleotides are TGTGCCATCAGCGGACTAGCGGGTGGCGAGCAGTACTTC.

About this clonotype: A read error is the likely source, as a far larger clone sits one nucleotide away. Because it lacks the conserved phenylalanine or tryptophan at the end, this CDR3 is likely a read error. The rearrangement uses TRBV7-9 and TRBJ2-7; D perhaps matches TRBD2 (6 bases). V was pared by 5 bases and J by 3 bases, with 14 bases between. The CDR3 has 14 amino acids. The V gene's germline CDR1 is SEHNR and CDR2 FQNEAQ (reference sequence). CDR3 coding DNA: TGTGCCAGCAGCAACCCCGGGAGACTCTACGAGCAGTACATC. It encodes CASSNPGRLYEQYI.

This clonotype was seen repeatedly, ten times or more. The chain carries TRBV30 and TRBJ1-1; 9 bases match TRBD1. V shed 1 base and J 1 base; nucleotides not matched to a gene: 4. The germline V gene has CDR1 GTSNPN and CDR2 SVGIG (reference sequence). The CDR3 sequence is 15 residues long. CDR3 amino acids: CAWSGQGGKNTEAFF. In DNA, the CDR3 is TGTGCCTGGAGTGGACAGGGGGGCAAGAACACTGAAGCTTTCTTT.

Concerning this clonotype: Given a much more abundant clone one base away, this may be a read error. V usage is TRBV19 and J usage is TRBJ2-1, with a tentative D call TRBD2 (5 bases). The J call is uncertain, as TRBJ2-5 better fits the DNA end. This CDR3 comprises 14 residues. Germline V CDR1 and CDR2: LNHDA, SQIVND (reference sequence). The CDR3 sequence: CASSLGVLQGTQYF. As DNA, the CDR3 is TGTGCCAGTAGTCTCGGGGTCCTACAAGGGACCCAGTACTTC.

The chain has TRBV19 and TRBJ1-1, with 11 bases that match TRBD1. Germline CDR1 is LNHDA and CDR2 is SQIVND (reference sequence). The CDR3 runs to 15 residues. Germline trimming cut 5 bases from V and 5 bases from J; bases unmatched to any gene: 7. The CDR3 reads CASSPDRGLDTEAFF. CDR3 nucleotide sequence: TGTGCCAGTAGTCCGGACAGGGGGCTGGATACTGAAGCTTTCTTT.

This clonotype occurred many times. The chain is built from TRBV5-1 and TRBJ2-1; no firm D call. CDR3 size: 15 residues. In germline, CDR1 is SGHRS, CDR2 YFSETQ. The V and J ends lost 0 bases and 0 bases respectively, with 7 bases between them. The CDR3 region is CASSLEAGSYNEQFF. In nucleotides, the CDR3 is TGCGCCAGCAGCTTGGAGGCAGGCTCCTACAATGAGCAGTTCTTC.

This clonotype has a count of ten or more. The chain recombines TRBV3-1 with TRBJ1-2; 7 bases map to TRBD1. The germline CDR1 and CDR2 sequences are LGHDT and YNNKEL (reference sequence). V was pared by 0 bases and J by 6 bases, with 7 bases of the junction left unmatched. This CDR3 region has 15 residues. The CDR3 region has the DNA TGTGCCAGCAGCCAAGAAGGAGAGGGGGCGAATGGCTACACCTTC. Protein product: CASSQEGEGANGYTF.

Ten or more counts support this clonotype. This chain joins TRBV9 and TRBJ1-1, with TRBD1 matching 9 bases. V was clipped by 0 bases and J by 0 bases; unmatched bases: 3. CDR1 and CDR2 (germline): SGDLS, YYNGEE. This CDR3 has 16 amino acids. The CDR3 sequence is CASSVDGTGLNTEAFF. CDR3 bases: TGTGCCAGCAGCGTAGATGGGACAGGGCTGAACACTGAAGCTTTCTTT.

This clonotype was counted at least ten times. The chain employs TRBV3-1 and TRBJ2-3, with TRBD2 matching over 9 bases. The CDR3 sequence is 17 residues long. The germline V gene encodes CDR1 LGHDT and CDR2 YNNKEL (reference sequence). After removal of 1 base from V and 2 bases from J, the junction contained 7 bases not matched to a gene. Written as DNA, the CDR3 is TGTGCCAGCAGCCAAGGGGGGCTAGCGGGGTTCACAGATACGCAGTATTTT. It codes for CASSQGGLAGFTDTQYF.

This clonotype was seen only a few times. The chain uses TRBV10-2 and TRBJ1-3, with D perhaps matching TRBD1 (5 bases). The CDR3 extends over 14 amino acids. The germline V and J ends were trimmed by 10 bases and 0 bases, with 13 bases remaining between them. In germline, CDR1 is WSHSY, CDR2 SAAADI. As DNA, the CDR3 is TGCGCCACCACTGATGGGGGCTCTGGAAACACCATATATTTT. Its protein product is CATTDGGSGNTIYF.

This clonotype was seen at least ten times. V is TRBV4-1 and J is TRBJ2-7; D gene ambiguous. The germline gives CDR1 MGHRA, CDR2 YSYEKL. The length of the CDR3 is 13 residues. V was shortened by 1 base and J by 6 bases, with 10 bases between the two germline ends. The CDR3 sequence is CASSQVRPGEQYF. The CDR3 DNA reads as TGCGCCAGCAGCCAAGTGCGGCCGGGCGAGCAGTACTTC.

This rearrangement joins TRBV7-3 to TRBJ1-2; D perhaps matches TRBD1 (5 bases). Per germline, CDR1 SGHTA and CDR2 FQGTGA. CDR3 length equals 13 residues. Trimming shortened V by 7 bases and J by 4 bases, and 13 bases separated the two germline ends. DNA of the CDR3: TGTGCCAGCAAAGGCAGGGAGGTCTATGGCTACACCTTC. Encoded protein: CASKGREVYGYTF. Filled out from reference TRBV7-3 and TRBJ1-2, the complete variable domain reads GAGVSQTPSNKVTEKGKYVELRCDPISGHTALYWYRQSLGQGPEFLIYFQGTGAADDSGLPNDRFFAVRPEGSVSTLKIQRTERGDSAVYLCASKGREVYGYTFGSGTRLTVV.

A remark on this clonotype: A much larger clone differs from this one at a single base, so this may be a read error. This chain's CDR3 is CSASNAGTVSFEQYF. Here the CDR3 DNA reads TGCAGTGCTTCTAACGCGGGGACCGTCTCCTTCGAGCAGTACTTC. V is TRBV20-1 and J is TRBJ2-7; D might be TRBD2 (6 bases). This CDR3 is 15 amino acids long. The germline V gene has CDR1 DFQATT and CDR2 SNEGSKA (reference sequence).

Many counts were recorded for this clonotype. The V call is TRBV10-3, the J call TRBJ1-4; TRBD1 aligns across 7 bases. The V segment lost 6 bases and the J segment 12 bases; nucleotides outside the gene matches: 7. From germline, CDR1 is ENHRY and CDR2 SYGVKD. This CDR3 region has 12 residues. The CDR3 DNA sequence: TGTGCCATCAGGACAGGGCCTGGAGAACTGTTTTTT. This gives the protein CAIRTGPGELFF.

The chain joins TRBV5-1 to TRBJ2-3; TRBD2 might be the D (6 bases). CDR1 and CDR2 from the germline V gene are SGHRS and YFSETQ. V was shortened by 1 base and J by 0 bases, with 12 bases between the two germline ends. There are 16 residues in the CDR3. In nucleotides, the CDR3 is TGCGCCAGCAGCTTGTCATACGGGACTAGCACAGATACGCAGTATTTT. It specifies CASSLSYGTSTDTQYF.